These T cell receptor beta chains were read from a single sample in a study of blood T cells in healthy people across ages. TCRdb fed the 5' RACE reads into MiXCR, producing one record per CDR3 protein. The data contain 850,000 or so distinct CDR3 sequences, around 30% of them seen just once; the ten biggest clones take up roughly 17%. The sequenced sample was blood. All receptors come from a woman older than 75 in good health. Both conserved end residues are part of each CDR3. The D gene is left open where the match is weak. The listing skips clone size in some rows; elsewhere it reads once, few, many or a size class.

- | 13 | - | TRBJ1-5 | TRBV7-9 | CASSFQGGPPQHF | TGTGCCAGCAGCTTCCAGGGCGGCCCGCCCCAGCATTTT
- | 17 | - | TRBJ1-5 | TRBV19 | CASRPKFEGRLNQPQHF | TGTGCCAGTAGACCCAAATTTGAGGGCAGGCTCAATCAGCCCCAGCATTTT
- | 13 | - | TRBJ1-1 | TRBV6-1 | CASSGSVVGEAFF | TGTGCCAGCAGTGGGTCCGTGGTGGGTGAAGCTTTCTTT
many | 13 | - | TRBJ2-3 | TRBV12-3/TRBV12-4 | CASSTRDKDTQYF | TGTGCCAGCAGTACCCGGGACAAAGATACGCAGTATTTT
- | 14 | TRBD2 | TRBJ2-1 | TRBV11-1 | CASSFPGLPNEQFF | TGTGCCAGCAGCTTCCCGGGACTACCGAATGAGCAGTTCTTC
many | 12 | - | TRBJ2-3 | TRBV20-1 | CTGQGRTDTQYF | TGCACCGGCCAGGGGCGCACGGATACGCAGTATTTT
many | 14 | TRBD1 | TRBJ2-1 | TRBV25-1 | CASIRQGAVNEQFF | TGTGCCAGCATTCGACAGGGGGCCGTTAATGAGCAGTTCTTC
few | 16 | TRBD1 | TRBJ1-5 | TRBV4-2 | CASSQNPTGEEQPQHF | TGTGCCAGCAGCCAAAATCCGACAGGGGAAGAACAGCCCCAGCATTTT
- | 14 | - | TRBJ2-1 | TRBV3-1 | CASSQGGDYNERYF | TGTGCCAGCAGCCAAGGGGGAGACTACAATGAGCGGTACTTC
many | 13 | - | TRBJ2-7 | TRBV6-6 | CASSTLPSYEQYF | TGTGCCAGCAGCACCCTTCCCTCCTACGAGCAGTACTTC
many | 14 | TRBD2 | TRBJ2-4 | TRBV7-2 | CASSLVLAGGQAYF | TGTGCCAGCAGCTTAGTACTAGCGGGGGGCCAAGCGTACTTC
many | 15 | TRBD1 | TRBJ2-7 | TRBV20-1 | CSARASGQGTYEQYF | TGCAGTGCTAGAGCCTCCGGACAGGGGACCTACGAGCAGTACTTC
many | 12 | TRBD1 | TRBJ1-2 | TRBV6-2/TRBV6-3 | CASSYPGQVDTF | TGTGCCAGCAGTTACCCGGGACAGGTAGACACCTTC
- | 13 | - | TRBJ1-6 | TRBV7-9 | CAGSEGGGSPLHF | TGTGCCGGCAGTGAGGGAGGTGGATCACCCCTCCACTTT